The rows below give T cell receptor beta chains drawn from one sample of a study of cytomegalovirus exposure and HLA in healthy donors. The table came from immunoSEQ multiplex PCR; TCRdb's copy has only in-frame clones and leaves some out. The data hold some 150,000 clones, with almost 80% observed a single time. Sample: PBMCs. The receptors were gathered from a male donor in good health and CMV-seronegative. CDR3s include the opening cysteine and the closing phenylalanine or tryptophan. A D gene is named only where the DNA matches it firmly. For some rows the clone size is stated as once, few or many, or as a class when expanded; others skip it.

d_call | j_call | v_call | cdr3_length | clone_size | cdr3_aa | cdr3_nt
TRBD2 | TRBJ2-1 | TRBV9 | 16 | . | CASSKLLAGGLDEQFF | TGTGCCAGCAGCAAACTACTAGCGGGAGGTTTGGATGAGCAGTTCTTC
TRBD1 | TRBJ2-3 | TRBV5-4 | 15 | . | CASSPPTGLADTQYF | TGTGCCAGCAGCCCACCGACAGGGTTAGCAGATACGCAGTATTTT
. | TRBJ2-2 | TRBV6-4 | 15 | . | CASSRDFPTTGELFF | TGTGCCAGCAGCCGGGACTTTCCCACCACCGGGGAGCTGTTTTTT
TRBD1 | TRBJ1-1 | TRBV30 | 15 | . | CAWSARQGRNTEAFF | TGTGCCTGGAGTGCCCGACAGGGAAGGAACACTGAAGCTTTCTTT
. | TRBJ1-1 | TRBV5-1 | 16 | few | CASSLLGGSMNTEAFF | TGCGCCAGCAGCTTGCTAGGAGGCTCGATGAACACTGAAGCTTTCTTT
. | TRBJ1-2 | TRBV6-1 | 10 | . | CASSAYGYTF | TGTGCCAGCAGTGCGTATGGCTACACCTTC
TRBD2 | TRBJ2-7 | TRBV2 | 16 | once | CASSLEGIAGLYEQYF | TGTGCCAGCAGTCTGGAGGGAATAGCGGGTCTATACGAGCAGTACTTC
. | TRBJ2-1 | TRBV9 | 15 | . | CASSVSSLLYNEQFF | TGTGCCAGCAGCGTCTCTTCCCTCCTCTACAATGAGCAGTTCTTC
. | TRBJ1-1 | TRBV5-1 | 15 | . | CASSLGRQANTEAFF | TGCGCCAGCAGCTTGGGCCGACAGGCGAACACTGAAGCTTTCTTT
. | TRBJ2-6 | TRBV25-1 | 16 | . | CASSDSGGSGANVLTF | TGTGCCAGCAGTGATTCTGGGGGGTCTGGGGCCAACGTCCTGACTTTC
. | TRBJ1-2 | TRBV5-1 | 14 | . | CASSPVGGDYGYTF | TGCGCCAGCAGCCCCGTTGGGGGGGACTATGGCTACACCTTC
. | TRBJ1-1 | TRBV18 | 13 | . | CASSGQSNTEAFF | TGTGCCAGCTCAGGACAGTCGAACACTGAAGCTTTCTTT
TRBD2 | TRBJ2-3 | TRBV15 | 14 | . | CATSRDPSGRTQYF | TGCGCCACCAGCAGAGATCCTAGCGGGAGAACGCAGTATTTT
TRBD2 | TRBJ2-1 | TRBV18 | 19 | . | CASSPPGGLAGLSYNEQFF | TGTGCCAGCTCACCACCGGGGGGCCTAGCGGGACTCTCCTACAATGAGCAGTTCTTC
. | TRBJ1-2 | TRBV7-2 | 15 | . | CASSVQGPSGYGYTF | TGTGCCAGCAGCGTACAGGGCCCCTCAGGCTATGGCTACACCTTC
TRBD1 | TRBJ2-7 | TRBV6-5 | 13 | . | CASRDRGMYEQYF | TGTGCCAGCCGGGACAGGGGTATGTACGAGCAGTACTTC
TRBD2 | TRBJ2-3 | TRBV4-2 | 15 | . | CASSGSGSSTDTQYF | TGTGCCAGCAGCGGTAGCGGGAGCAGCACAGATACGCAGTATTTT
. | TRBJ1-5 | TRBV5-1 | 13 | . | CASSKSAGQPQHF | TGCGCCAGCAGCAAATCGGCAGGGCAGCCCCAGCATTTT
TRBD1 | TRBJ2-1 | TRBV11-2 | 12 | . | CASSLDSGQGIF | TGTGCCAGCAGCTTAGATTCGGGACAGGGGATCTTC
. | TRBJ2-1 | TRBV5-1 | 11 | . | CASSARDEQFF | TGCGCCAGCAGCGCGCGGGATGAGCAGTTCTTC
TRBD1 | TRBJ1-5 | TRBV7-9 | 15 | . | CASSPDRAGNQPQHF | TGTGCCAGCAGCCCCGACAGGGCGGGCAATCAGCCCCAGCATTTT
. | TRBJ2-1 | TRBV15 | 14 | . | CATSRDMGSIEQFF | TGTGCCACCAGCAGAGATATGGGCAGTATAGAGCAGTTCTTC
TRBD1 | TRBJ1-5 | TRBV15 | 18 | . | CATSRAVTGGRSNQPQHF | TGTGCCACCAGCAGAGCTGTGACAGGGGGCAGGAGCAATCAGCCCCAGCATTTT
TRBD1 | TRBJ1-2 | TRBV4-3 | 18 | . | CASSQEVAGTGGRYGYTF | TGCGCCAGCAGCCAAGAAGTGGCCGGGACAGGGGGTCGGTATGGCTACACCTTC
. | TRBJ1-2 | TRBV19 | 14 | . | CASSIQGGNYGYTF | TGTGCCAGTAGTATTCAGGGAGGGAACTATGGCTACACCTTC
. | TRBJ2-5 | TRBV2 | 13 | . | CASSDEYQETQYF | TGTGCCAGCAGTGACGAGTACCAAGAGACCCAGTACTTC
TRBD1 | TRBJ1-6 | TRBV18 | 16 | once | CASSPGQGTYNSPLHF | TGTGCCAGCTCACCCGGACAGGGTACCTATAATTCACCCCTCCACTTT
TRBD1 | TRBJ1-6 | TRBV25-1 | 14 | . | CASSTTGQSSPLHF | TGTGCCAGCAGTACGACAGGGCAATCCTCACCCCTCCACTTT
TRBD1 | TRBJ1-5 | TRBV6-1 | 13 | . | CASIGTGIQPQHF | TGTGCCAGCATAGGGACAGGGATTCAACCCCAGCATTTT
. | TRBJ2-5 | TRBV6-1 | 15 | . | CASSAERQAGETQYF | TGTGCCAGCAGTGCCGAGAGACAGGCTGGAGAGACCCAGTACTTC
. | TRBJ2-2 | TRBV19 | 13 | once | CASSGHVTGELFF | TGTGCCAGTAGTGGACACGTTACCGGGGAGCTGTTTTTT
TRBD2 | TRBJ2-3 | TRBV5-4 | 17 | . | CASSTESGLALTDTQYF | TGTGCCAGCAGCACGGAGTCGGGACTAGCGCTCACAGATACGCAGTATTTT
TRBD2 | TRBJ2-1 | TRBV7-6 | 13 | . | CASSGGAYNEQFF | TGTGCCAGCAGCGGGGGGGCCTACAATGAGCAGTTCTTC
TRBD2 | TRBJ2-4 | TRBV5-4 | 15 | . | CASSLALADKNIQYF | TGTGCCAGCAGCTTGGCACTAGCGGACAAAAACATTCAGTACTTC
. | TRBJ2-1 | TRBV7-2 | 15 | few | CASSLRGKQNNEQFF | TGTGCCAGCAGCCTCAGGGGTAAACAGAACAATGAGCAGTTCTTC
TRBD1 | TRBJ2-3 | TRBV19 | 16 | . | CASSVGQGASTDTQYF | TGTGCCAGTAGTGTTGGACAGGGGGCTAGCACAGATACGCAGTATTTT
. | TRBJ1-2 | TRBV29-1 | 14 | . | CSVRPPGVGYGYTF | TGCAGCGTCCGACCGCCGGGGGTTGGCTATGGCTACACCTTC
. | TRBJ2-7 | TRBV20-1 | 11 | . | CSANTQYEQYF | TGCAGTGCGAATACTCAATACGAGCAGTACTTC
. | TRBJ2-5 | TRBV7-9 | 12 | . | CASSLQLETQYF | TGTGCCAGCAGCTTACAATTGGAGACCCAGTACTTC
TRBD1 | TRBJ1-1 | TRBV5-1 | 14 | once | CASSLGGGQGAAFF | TGCGCCAGCAGCTTGGGCGGGGGACAGGGTGCGGCTTTCTTT
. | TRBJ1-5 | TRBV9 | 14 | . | CASSVGQGNQPQHF | TGTGCCAGCAGCGTAGGCCAGGGAAATCAGCCCCAGCATTTT
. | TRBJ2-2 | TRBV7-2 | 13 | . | CASSPSYTGELFF | TGTGCCAGCAGCCCGAGTTACACCGGGGAGCTGTTTTTT
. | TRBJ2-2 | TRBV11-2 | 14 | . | CASSEQGYTGELFF | TGTGCCAGCTCCGAACAGGGATACACCGGGGAGCTGTTTTTT
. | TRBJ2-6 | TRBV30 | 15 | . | CAWSPPWGGANVLTF | TGTGCCTGGAGTCCCCCCTGGGGCGGGGCCAACGTCCTGACTTTC
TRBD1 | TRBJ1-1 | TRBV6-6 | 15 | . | CASSRTGGADTEAFF | TGTGCCAGCAGTCGTACAGGGGGCGCGGACACTGAAGCTTTCTTT
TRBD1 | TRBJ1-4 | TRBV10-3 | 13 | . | CATKQGMSEKLFF | TGTGCCACCAAACAGGGGATGAGTGAAAAACTGTTTTTT
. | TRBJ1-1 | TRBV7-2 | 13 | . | CASSPTGSTEAFF | TGTGCCAGCAGCCCCACAGGGAGCACTGAAGCTTTCTTT
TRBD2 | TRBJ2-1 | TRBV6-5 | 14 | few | CASRREGLYNEQFF | TGTGCCAGCAGGAGGGAGGGCTTATACAATGAGCAGTTCTTC